Only a few counts were recorded for the clone carrying this T cell receptor (beta chain). The antigen is undetermined. This sample was included in a study of response to subunit inactivated influenza vaccine. Findings and caveats of the study: With each seasonal influenza vaccination, the authors suggested, few new T cells are recruited.

The V gene end was trimmed by 11 bases and the J gene end by 10 bases; junction bases not matched to a gene: 10. The germline CDR1 and CDR2 sequences are WSHSY and SAAADI. This CDR3 has 13 amino acids. MiXCR, run by TCRdb on the RT-PCR reads, gives a single entry per CDR3 protein. The table lists over 750,000 distinct CDR3 sequences, approximately 22% of them singletons, with roughly 10% in the top ten. This receptor was obtained from a man between 45 and 60 years old who received an inactivated influenza vaccine. Sequenced here: PBMCs from blood, sampled about 5 days after vaccination. This sequence joins TRBV10-2 and TRBJ1-6, with TRBD1 matching over 8 bases. CDR3 region: CAGQTGENSPLHF. CDR3 DNA sequence: TGCGCCGGCCAGACAGGGGAAAACTCACCCCTCCACTTT.